This entry describes one T cell receptor beta chain. This clonotype came up a few times. It lacks a known antigen. Base qualities are not at hand, and no much larger clone is one base apart. Library preparation was by PCR. DNA from cultured CD4+ T cells was subjected to TCR sequencing with the Oncomine TCR Beta short-read assay at the Johns Hopkins FTIC core. The QIAamp micro DNA kit was used to extract genomic DNA from the cultured CD4+ T cells. Oncomine TCR Beta libraries made from cultured CD4+ T cells were pooled using unique dual indexes and sequenced on an Illumina iSeq 100. In the source study's methods: Non-productive sequences were removed, and CDR3s not starting with C, not ending with F or W, or shorter than 7 amino acids were discarded. Antigen-specific clonotypes were identified with the MANAFEST web application by comparing peptide-stimulated wells with reference and other culture wells. An FDR below 0.05, an odds ratio above 5, and a productive frequency above 0.1% in at least two of three replicate wells were required for clones to be considered positive. Clonotypes that were significantly expanded in both SARS-CoV-2 spike wells and at least one common cold coronavirus spike condition were defined as cross-reactive. Similarity between CDR3 sequences was evaluated in R version 3.6.1 using Levenshtein distances (stringdist) and unrooted phylogenetic trees (ape). The public reads were reprocessed in TCRdb via fastp at Q25 and MiXCR, keeping in-frame beta chains. Rows are combined by CDR3 protein, so each entry shows the most common genes and DNA. The authors' filters were not applied to this entry. A total of 20,000 to 30,000 distinct CDR3 sequences appear in this sample, about 60% of them only once. Approximately 8% of the sample belongs to the ten largest clones.

The sample originates from a study of vaccination and CD4 T cells after COVID-19 (dated by TCRdb to between 2021 and 2024). About the investigation overall: SARS-CoV-2 positivity had been established in the convalescent patients by nasal swab PCR, and mild disease was recorded in several of these patients and severe disease in one. For stimulating the cultures, overlapping spike peptide pools were used, derived from SARS-CoV-2 as well as from the common cold coronaviruses HCoV-NL63, HCoV-OC43 and HCoV-229E. Post-vaccine blood samples were taken a median of about 72 days after the second vaccine dose, with a range of roughly 13 to 250 days. Post-COVID blood samples from convalescent patients were collected a median of around 100 days after diagnosis, with a range of roughly 30 to 170 days. In the convalescent cohort there were six males and four females, among whom were two Hispanic individuals, seven Caucasians, two Asians and one multiracial person. As controls, cultures received a CEFX viral epitope pool (the positive control), an HIV-1 Nef peptide pool (the negative control), or no peptide at all. Two doses of either the Pfizer-BioNTech BNT162b2 vaccine (n=8) or the Moderna mRNA-1273 vaccine (n=2) were administered to participants. In 10 COVID-19 convalescent patients and a handful of infection-naive healthy vaccine recipients, researchers compared the spike-specific CD4+ TCR repertoire from before mRNA vaccination with the repertoire from after. Here is what the overall study found, with its caveats: An increase in the median number of SARS-CoV-2-reactive clonotypes from roughly 20 after infection to 38 after vaccination was observed, but the change was not found to be significant. Among convalescent patients, a median approximately 88% of the SARS-CoV-2-reactive clones seen after vaccination appeared only after vaccination, which suggests priming specific to the vaccine. Relatively few convalescent patients were included in the study, and early timepoints after natural infection were not analyzed. In convalescent patients, nearly all vaccine-specific clones (304 of 307) were found to be mono-reactive for SARS-CoV-2 spike rather than cross-reactive with common cold coronaviruses.

V and J are truncated by 1 base and 4 bases respectively, leaving an intervening sequence of 10 bases. CDR1 SGHAT and CDR2 FQNNGV are derived from the germline V gene. The CDR3, from cysteine to phenylalanine, totals 14 residues. Only CDR3 DNA remains: 42 bases, in frame from the first base. The treatment or condition label corresponds to: roughly 11-day PBMC culture with coronavirus spike peptide pools or control peptides (ViraFEST assay). The ViraFEST assay was used in the study, in which antigen-specific T cells were expanded with peptide pools and expanded clonotypes were subsequently identified by TCR sequencing. The convalescent patients' positive SARS-CoV-2 PCR tests fell between March and December 2020, which was before the Alpha, Beta and Delta variants emerged in the United States. PBMCs were cultured at around 2.2 million per well in IMDM supplemented with approximately 4.7% human AB serum and roughly 10 IU/ml IL-2, with around 10 ug/ml peptide pools added. Half of the culture medium was replaced with fresh IL-2-containing medium on days 3 and 7. Once the cells had been in culture for less than 12 days, the EasySep CD4+ T cell isolation kit was used to isolate CD4+ T cells by negative selection. Ficoll-Paque Plus gradient centrifugation was used to isolate PBMCs from whole blood, and the isolated PBMCs were then either used fresh or cryopreserved at -140C. Triplicate wells were generally used for each culture condition.

This sequence was found in a human donor who had recovered from COVID-19. This chain is built from TRBV11-2 and TRBJ1-2; a weak D assignment points to TRBD1 (5 bases agree). The sample taken for sequencing was CD4+ T cells from blood, cultured in vitro. The encoded CDR3 is CASSLGGVSYGYTF. The DNA is as follows: TGTGCCAGCAGCTTAGGAGGGGTGTCCTATGGCTACACCTTC.